One sample yielded the 25 T cell receptor beta chains listed below, sequenced in a study of shared clonotypes between healthy human individuals. CD45RO-negative, CCR7-positively selected cells formed the naive CD8 fraction, excluding terminally differentiated effector memory CD45RA+ cells. The data were produced by immunoSEQ multiplex PCR, yet TCRdb's version contains in-frame clones alone and is incomplete. There are hundreds of thousands of clones in the sample; 92% occur only once, and 24% lies in the top ten. Specimen: naive CD8+ T cells sorted from blood. The receptors originated from a man younger than 45 in good health.

The chain links TRBV7-9 to TRBJ2-1, with a possible D match to TRBD1 (5 bases). CDR1 is SEHNR and CDR2 is FQNEAQ in the germline V gene (reference sequence). The CDR3 has 15 residues. The germline V and J ends were trimmed by 1 base and 3 bases, with 10 bases remaining between them. CDR3 coding DNA: TGTGCCAGCAGCTTAGGCCAGGGATACTACAATGAGCAGTTCTTC. It yields the protein CASSLGQGYYNEQFF.

This clone was recorded only once. The sample holds other DNA sequences that translate to the same CDR3. This chain links TRBV12-5 with TRBJ2-1, with no clear D. This CDR3 comprises 12 residues. Germline assignment: CDR1 LGHNT and CDR2 FRNRAP. Trimming removed 6 bases from V and 4 bases from J, with 7 bases in between. The CDR3 DNA follows: TGTGCTAGTGGCCCTTCATACAATGAGCAGTTCTTC. Amino acids: CASGPSYNEQFF.

The chain has TRBV6-6 and TRBJ2-7; 11 bases line up with TRBD1. The CDR3 is made up of 13 amino acids. Germline lookup yields CDR1 MNHNY and CDR2 SVGAGI (reference sequence). Trimming took 2 bases from V and 10 from J; bases not matched to a gene: 4. The CDR3 reads CASSYGGQGDQYF. Here the CDR3 DNA reads TGTGCCAGCAGTTACGGGGGACAGGGGGATCAGTACTTC.

The chain's CDR3 is CASSDTRTSGRNEQFF. CDR3 in DNA: TGTGCCAGCAGCGATACGCGGACTAGCGGGAGAAATGAGCAGTTCTTC. The chain employs TRBV9 and TRBJ2-1; 13 positions agree with TRBD2. The CDR3 spans 16 residues. CDR1 is SGDLS, CDR2 YYNGEE, per germline. The V and J ends lost 3 bases and 7 bases, in that order; junction bases with no gene match: 7.

The J gene is TRBJ2-5, the V gene TRBV29-1, with 7 bases identical to TRBD1. The germline V gene has CDR1 SQVTM and CDR2 ANQGSEA. The junction had 3 bases not matched to a gene; V was cut back by 7 bases and J by 1 base. The CDR3 spans 12 residues. The CDR3, as DNA: TGCAGCGCTACAGGGGTCCAAGAGACCCAGTACTTC. It encodes CSATGVQETQYF.

With respect to this clone: The junction does not match germline at one end; this may be a read error. This sequence joins TRBV28 and TRBJ2-3, with 7 bases aligning to TRBD2. CDR1 and CDR2 from the germline V gene are MDHEN and SYDVKM. CDR3 length equals 12 residues. The CDR3, as DNA: TGTGCCAGCAGGGGGCCCAGCGGGATAGGAGGTTTT. Translating gives CASRGPSGIGGF.

The chain employs TRBV4-3 and TRBJ2-2; no clear D gene. CDR1 and CDR2 from the germline V gene are LGHNA and YSLEER. Trimming removed 0 bases from V and 0 bases from J, with 5 bases in between. This CDR3 region has 15 residues. The CDR3 reads CASSQDFSNTGELFF. The CDR3 DNA sequence: TGCGCCAGCAGCCAAGATTTTTCGAACACCGGGGAGCTGTTTTTT.

The chain couples TRBV4-1 to TRBJ2-1, with 12 bases matching TRBD2. The CDR3 sequence is 14 residues long. V lost 4 bases to trimming and J lost 10 bases; unmatched junction nucleotides: 5. Germline CDR1 reads MGHRA; CDR2 reads YSYEKL. CDR3: CASSRTSGNAEQFF. The CDR3 region has the DNA TGCGCCAGCAGCCGGACTAGCGGGAATGCCGAGCAGTTCTTC.

The chain is built from TRBV10-3 and TRBJ2-1; 9 bases match TRBD2. This CDR3 contains 14 residues. V shed 7 bases, J shed 8 bases, and the junction held 9 bases outside the gene matches. Germline CDR1 is ENHRY and CDR2 is SYGVKD. As DNA, the CDR3 is TGTGCCATCACCCCTAGCGGGAATTGGGATGAGCAGTTCTTC. Protein sequence: CAITPSGNWDEQFF.

The V and J genes are TRBV15 and TRBJ2-1; D could derive from TRBD1 or TRBD2 (5 bases each). CDR1 and CDR2 (germline): LNHNV, YYDKDF (reference sequence). Trimming stripped 0 bases from V and 6 bases from J, with 9 bases between. The CDR3 loop spans 14 amino acids. This CDR3 is CATSREGTLNEQFF. For the CDR3, the DNA is TGTGCCACCAGCAGAGAAGGGACCCTCAATGAGCAGTTCTTC. Supplemented by reference TRBV15 and TRBJ2-1, the full variable domain reads DAMVIQNPRYQVTQFGKPVTLSCSQTLNHNVMYWYQQKSSQAPKLLFHYYDKDFNNEADTPDNFQSRRPNTSFCFLDIRSPGLGDTAMYLCATSREGTLNEQFFGPGTRLTVL.

The genes are TRBV28 and TRBJ1-1; D might be TRBD1 (5 bases). V gave up 7 bases and J gave up 1 base, with 13 bases separating them. Germline values: CDR1 MDHEN, CDR2 SYDVKM. The CDR3 is 14 amino acids. The CDR3 DNA follows: TGTGCCAGCACCCAGGGTCGGAGGAACACTGAAGCTTTCTTT. Its protein is CASTQGRRNTEAFF.

CDR3 protein: CASSPEGGRYTEAFF. The CDR3 DNA reads as TGCGCCAGCAGCCCGGAGGGGGGGCGATACACTGAAGCTTTCTTT. This chain joins TRBV5-1 and TRBJ1-1, with a possible D match to TRBD1 (6 bases). CDR3 length: 15 residues. V was shortened by 4 bases and J by 3 bases, with 16 bases between the two germline ends. The V gene's germline CDR1 is SGHRS and CDR2 YFSETQ.

The rearrangement links TRBV5-1 to TRBJ2-7; D unresolved. V shed 5 bases and J shed 0 bases, with 9 bases lying between them. The germline gives CDR1 SGHRS, CDR2 YFSETQ. CDR3 length: 13 amino acids. The CDR3 DNA follows: TGCGCCAGCAGTGAATTCGGCTCCTACGAGCAGTACTTC. Translating it yields CASSEFGSYEQYF.

Only one count was recorded for this clone. This chain joins TRBV18 and TRBJ2-7, with D possibly TRBD1 on 6 matching bases. Germline V CDR1 and CDR2: KGHSH, LQKENI. The length of the CDR3 is 13 residues. V was cut by 6 bases and J by 1 base, with 10 bases left in between. The CDR3 is CASSGDKSYEQYF. CDR3 bases: TGTGCCAGCTCCGGGGACAAGTCCTACGAGCAGTACTTC.

The rearrangement uses TRBV18 and TRBJ2-1; TRBD2 matches at 8 bases. The CDR3 has 13 amino acids. Germline V lookup: CDR1 KGHSH, CDR2 LQKENI. Trimming at V came to 3 bases and at J to 8 bases, leaving 3 bases not matched to a gene. The CDR3 here is CASSPASGHEQFF. CDR3 DNA sequence: TGTGCCAGCTCACCGGCTAGCGGGCATGAGCAGTTCTTC.

Only one count was recorded for this clone. V gene TRBV9 combines with J gene TRBJ2-5; the D gene is possibly TRBD2 (5 bases). The CDR3 has 14 residues. V was pared by 4 bases and J by 4 bases, with 14 bases between. Germline CDR1 and CDR2: SGDLS and YYNGEE. CDR3 coding DNA: TGTGCCAGCAGCCCCCAACTAACTAGAGAGACCCAGTACTTC. Translated: CASSPQLTRETQYF.

The chain combines TRBV7-9 with TRBJ2-5; TRBD2 aligns across 8 bases. The germline V gene encodes CDR1 SEHNR and CDR2 FQNEAQ (reference sequence). J gave up 4 bases and V 1 base, and 8 bases lay outside the gene matches. The CDR3 totals 16 residues. CDR3 amino acids: CASSLGKAGAGETQYF. The CDR3 DNA sequence: TGTGCCAGCAGCTTAGGGAAAGCGGGAGCAGGAGAGACCCAGTACTTC.

The rearrangement uses TRBV27 and TRBJ2-7, with 9 bases aligning to TRBD1. Per the germline V gene, CDR1 is MNHEY and CDR2 is SMNVEV (reference sequence). V shed 2 bases and J 2 bases; nucleotides not matched to a gene: 1. This CDR3 contains 14 residues. The CDR3, as DNA: TGTGCCAGCAGTTTACGGGACAGGGCCTACGAGCAGTACTTC. Translating gives CASSLRDRAYEQYF.

CDR3 residues: CASSARGPYEQYF. CDR3 in DNA: TGCGCCAGCAGCGCGAGGGGTCCCTACGAGCAGTACTTC. The gene calls are TRBV5-1 and TRBJ2-7, with D perhaps given as TRBD1 or TRBD2 (5 bases each). Trimming removed 4 bases from V and 2 bases from J, with 10 bases in between. There are 13 residues in the CDR3. Germline lookup yields CDR1 SGHRS and CDR2 YFSETQ.

This rearrangement joins TRBV29-1 to TRBJ2-4; tentative D call: TRBD2 (6 bases). The CDR3 is made up of 12 amino acids. Germline CDR1 is SQVTM and CDR2 is ANQGSEA. The V gene lost 5 bases and the J gene lost 4 bases, with 9 bases spanning the gap. The chain's CDR3 is CSVRREKNIQYF. CDR3 DNA: TGCAGCGTTAGGAGGGAAAAAAACATTCAGTACTTC.

The chain uses TRBV4-1 and TRBJ2-1; TRBD2 matches at 10 bases. The germline V gene has CDR1 MGHRA and CDR2 YSYEKL. The trim removed 0 bases at V and 6 bases at J, leaving 5 bases unmatched. This CDR3 has 16 residues. This chain's CDR3 is CASSQDWASGSNEQFF. DNA of the CDR3: TGCGCCAGCAGCCAAGATTGGGCTAGCGGGAGCAATGAGCAGTTCTTC.

The rearrangement uses TRBV7-3 and TRBJ2-7; tentative D call: TRBD2 (6 bases). Germline-derived CDR1 and CDR2 are SGHTA and FQGTGA. Trimming left V 5 bases short and J 0 bases short, with 14 bases between. The CDR3 spans 15 residues. CDR3 loop: CASSVYGGSSYEQYF. CDR3 bases: TGTGCCAGCAGCGTCTATGGGGGGTCCTCCTACGAGCAGTACTTC.

The J gene is TRBJ2-5, the V gene TRBV9; TRBD1 matches at 8 bases. The J segment lost 5 bases and the V segment lost 3 bases, leaving 12 bases of the junction unmatched. CDR3 length: 16 amino acids. Germline CDR1 and CDR2: SGDLS and YYNGEE. The CDR3 here is CASSETGGQGRETQYF. The CDR3 coding sequence is TGTGCCAGCAGCGAAACCGGCGGACAGGGTCGGGAGACCCAGTACTTC.

This clone has only one observation. J is TRBJ2-1 and V is TRBV28, with D perhaps matching TRBD2 (6 bases). Germline V gene lookup returns CDR1 MDHEN and CDR2 SYDVKM. V lost 2 bases, J lost 4 bases, and 9 bases lay in between. The CDR3 has 14 amino acids. CDR3 sequence (DNA): TGTGCCAGCAGTTTAGTAGCGGTGTACAATGAGCAGTTCTTC. Translation: CASSLVAVYNEQFF.

This clone turned up a few times. The chain recombines TRBV15 with TRBJ1-2, with D possibly being TRBD1 (6 bases). The length of the CDR3 is 14 residues. V gave up 1 base and J gave up 2 bases, with 8 bases separating them. In germline, CDR1 is LNHNV, CDR2 YYDKDF (reference sequence). In DNA form, the CDR3 reads TGTGCCACCAGCAGAGGTGGGACAAACTATGGCTACACCTTC. This codes for CATSRGGTNYGYTF.